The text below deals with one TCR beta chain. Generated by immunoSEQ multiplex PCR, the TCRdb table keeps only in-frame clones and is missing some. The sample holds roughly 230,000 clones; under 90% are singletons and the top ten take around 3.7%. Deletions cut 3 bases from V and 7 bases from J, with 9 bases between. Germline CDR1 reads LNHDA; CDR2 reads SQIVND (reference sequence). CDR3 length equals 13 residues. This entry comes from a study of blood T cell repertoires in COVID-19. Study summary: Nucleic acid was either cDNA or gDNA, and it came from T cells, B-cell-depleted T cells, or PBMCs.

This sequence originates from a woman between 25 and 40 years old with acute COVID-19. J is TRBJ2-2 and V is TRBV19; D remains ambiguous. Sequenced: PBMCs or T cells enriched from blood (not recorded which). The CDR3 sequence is CASSMAQIGELFF. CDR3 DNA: TGTGCCAGTAGTATGGCTCAGATCGGGGAGCTGTTTTTT.